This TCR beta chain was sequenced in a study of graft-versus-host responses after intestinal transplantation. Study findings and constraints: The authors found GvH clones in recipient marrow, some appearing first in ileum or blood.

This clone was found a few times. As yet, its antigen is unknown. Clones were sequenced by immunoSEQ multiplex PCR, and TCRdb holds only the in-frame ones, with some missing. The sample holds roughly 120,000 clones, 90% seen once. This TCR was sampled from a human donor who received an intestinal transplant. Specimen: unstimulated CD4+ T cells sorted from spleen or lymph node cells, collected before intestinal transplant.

CDR3 in amino acids: CASTLMGGTSGGTHEQYF. CDR3 in DNA: TGTGCCAGCACCCTAATGGGGGGGACTAGCGGGGGTACCCACGAGCAGTACTTC. The gene calls are TRBV11-2 and TRBJ2-7; 14 bases are shared with TRBD2. The germline V gene has CDR1 SGHAT and CDR2 FQNNGV. There are 18 residues in the CDR3. Trimming took 7 bases from V and 5 from J; bases not matched to a gene: 16.